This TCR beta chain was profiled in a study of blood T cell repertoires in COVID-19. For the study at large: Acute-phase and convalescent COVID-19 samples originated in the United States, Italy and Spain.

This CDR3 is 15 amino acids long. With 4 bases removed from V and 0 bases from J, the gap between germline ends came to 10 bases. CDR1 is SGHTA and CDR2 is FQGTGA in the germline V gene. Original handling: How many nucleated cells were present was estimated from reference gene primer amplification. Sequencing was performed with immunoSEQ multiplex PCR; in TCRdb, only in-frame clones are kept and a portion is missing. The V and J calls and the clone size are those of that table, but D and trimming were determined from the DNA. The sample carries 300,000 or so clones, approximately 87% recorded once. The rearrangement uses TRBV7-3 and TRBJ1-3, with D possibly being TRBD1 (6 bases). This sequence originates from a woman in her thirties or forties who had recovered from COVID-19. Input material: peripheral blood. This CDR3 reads CASSSDSSSGNTIYF. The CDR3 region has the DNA TGTGCCAGCAGCTCGGACAGTTCCTCTGGAAACACCATATATTTT.